This T cell receptor beta chain was profiled in a study of T cells in Graves' hyperthyroidism and ophthalmopathy. This CDR3 contains 15 residues. Germline V gene sequence: CDR1 MDHEN, CDR2 SYDVKM. V lost 6 bases, J lost 6 bases, and 20 bases lay in between. The TCR beta CDR3 regions underwent amplification using RNA transcripts as the source. Primed by the HTBI set, a first-round RT-PCR was run on the TCR CDR3. TCRdb passed the multiplex PCR reads through MiXCR, listing each CDR3 protein once. Of hundreds of thousands of distinct CDR3 sequences in the sample, 14% were seen once. Those patients with uncontrolled infection, other autoimmune disease, pregnancy or lactation were excluded.

The sequence derives from a woman under 30 with Graves' hyperthyroidism. The rearrangement links TRBV28 to TRBJ1-2, with a tentative D call TRBD1 (5 bases). What was sequenced was blood. CDR3 sequence reads: CASSYLVRVGDGYTF. The DNA for the CDR3 is TGTGCCAGCAGCTATCTTGTCAGGGTTGGGGATGGCTACACCTTC.